This TCR beta chain is from a study of PD-L1 blockade in urothelial cancer. This clone turned up a few times. Clones were sequenced by immunoSEQ multiplex PCR, and TCRdb holds only the in-frame ones, with some missing. The sample yields 85,000 to 95,000 clones, roughly 90% seen once. Germline CDR1 GTSNPN, CDR2 SVGIG (reference sequence). This CDR3 has 14 residues. V was shortened by 3 bases and J by 2 bases, with 13 bases between the two germline ends. The time point is: pretreatment peripheral blood. The sample consisted of PBMCs, taken around atezolizumab (anti-PD-L1) treatment. The J gene is TRBJ1-2, the V gene TRBV30; the D gene is possibly TRBD1 (5 bases). This TCR was recovered from a woman of 80 years or more with urothelial cancer. The CDR3 coding sequence is TGTGCCTGGAGGGAGGGGCGCTGGAACTATGGCTACACCTTC. Residues: CAWREGRWNYGYTF.